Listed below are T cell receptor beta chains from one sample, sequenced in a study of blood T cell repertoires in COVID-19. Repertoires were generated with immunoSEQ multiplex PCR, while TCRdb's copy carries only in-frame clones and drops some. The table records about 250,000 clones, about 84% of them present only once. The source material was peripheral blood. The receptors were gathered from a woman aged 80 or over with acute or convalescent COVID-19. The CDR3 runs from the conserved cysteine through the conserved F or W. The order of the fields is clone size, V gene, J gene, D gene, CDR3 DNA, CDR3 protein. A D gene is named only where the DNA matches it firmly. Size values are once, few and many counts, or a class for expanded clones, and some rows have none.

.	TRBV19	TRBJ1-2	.	TGTGCCACCAGGACAATCCCCCCCAACTATGGCTACACCTTC	CATRTIPPNYGYTF
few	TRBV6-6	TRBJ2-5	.	TGTGCCAGCAGTTTGACAGCGTACCAAGAGACCCAGTACTTC	CASSLTAYQETQYF
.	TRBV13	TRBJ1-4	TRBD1	TGTGCCAGCAGCACGGCGGGACAGGGTGGTGAAAAACTGTTTTTT	CASSTAGQGGEKLFF
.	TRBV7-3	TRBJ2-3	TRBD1	TGTGCCAGCAGCTTGGGACAGTATGAAGATACGCAGTATTTT	CASSLGQYEDTQYF
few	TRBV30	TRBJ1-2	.	TGTGCCTGGACCCCAACGTGGCAAAGCTATGGCTACACCTTC	CAWTPTWQSYGYTF
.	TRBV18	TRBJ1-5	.	TGTGCCAGCTCACCCTCCAATCAGCCCCAGCATTTT	CASSPSNQPQHF
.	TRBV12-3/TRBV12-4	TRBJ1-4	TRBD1	TGTGCCAGCAGCTATGACAGGGGGAAACTGTTTTTT	CASSYDRGKLFF
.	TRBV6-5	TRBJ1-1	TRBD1	TGTGCCAGCACCCGGACAGGGGGCGTGAGGACTGAAGCTTTCTTT	CASTRTGGVRTEAFF
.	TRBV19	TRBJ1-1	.	TGTGCCAGTAGAGGGGAGGCTGAAGCTTTCTTT	CASRGEAEAFF
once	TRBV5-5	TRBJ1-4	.	TGTGCCAGCAGCTTTGAGACAGCGAATGAAAAACTGTTTTTT	CASSFETANEKLFF
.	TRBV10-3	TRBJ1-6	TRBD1	TGTGCCACGAAACTTGAACAGGGGGCTTCGGACCTTCACTTT	CATKLEQGASDLHF
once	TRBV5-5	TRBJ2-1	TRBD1	TGTGCCAGCAGCAACCGGGACAGTTCGTTCAATGAGCAGTTCTTC	CASSNRDSSFNEQFF
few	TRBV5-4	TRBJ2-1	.	TGTGCCAGCAGCTTGTTCGGCGGGGAGCAGTTCTTC	CASSLFGGEQFF
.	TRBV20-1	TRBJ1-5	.	TGCAGTGCTAGATTCGGTCAGCCCCAGCATTTT	CSARFGQPQHF
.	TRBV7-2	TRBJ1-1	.	TGTGCCAGCAGCTCACAGGGTGGAGGCACTGAAGCTTTCTTT	CASSSQGGGTEAFF
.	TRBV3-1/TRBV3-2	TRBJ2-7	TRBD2	TGTGCCAGCAGCCAAGCTAGCGGGGGGGCCGGGCAGTACTTC	CASSQASGGAGQYF
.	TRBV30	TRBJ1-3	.	TGTGCCTGGATGATTTCCGGGACTGGAAACACCATATATTTT	CAWMISGTGNTIYF
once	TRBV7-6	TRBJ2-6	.	TGTGCCACATCGAGCTCTGGGGCCAACGTCCTGACTTTC	CATSSSGANVLTF
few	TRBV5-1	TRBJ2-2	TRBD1	TGCGCCAGCAGCTTGGACAGGGGCTGGGAGCTGTTTTTT	CASSLDRGWELFF